This entry lists 24 T cell receptor beta chains sequenced from one sample in a study of blood T cell repertoires in COVID-19. Clones were read by immunoSEQ multiplex PCR, and TCRdb kept only the in-frame ones, dropping some. The repertoire holds some 150,000 clones, with 82% as singletons. The sample comprised peripheral blood. The receptors were gathered from a woman older than 75 with acute or convalescent COVID-19.

This clone was seen a single time. The chain links TRBV5-8 to TRBJ2-1; the D is unclear. The CDR3 has 12 amino acids. CDR1 SGHTS and CDR2 YDEGEE come from the germline V gene. V lost 1 base and J 8 bases, leaving 7 bases between the germline ends. CDR3 protein: CASSLTLYEQFF. The CDR3 DNA follows: TGTGCCAGCAGCTTGACCCTATATGAGCAGTTCTTC. Full variable domain (remainder filled in from reference TRBV5-8 and TRBJ2-1): EAGVTQSPTHLIKTRGQQATLRCSPISGHTSVYWYQQALGLGLQFLLWYDEGEERNRGNFPPRFSGRQFPNYSSELNVNALELEDSALYLCASSLTLYEQFFGPGTRLTVL.

The V and J genes are TRBV4-1 and TRBJ2-2; TRBD1 matches at 8 bases. Germline V gene sequence: CDR1 MGHRA, CDR2 YSYEKL. V lost 1 base, J lost 2 bases, and 3 bases stayed unmatched. The CDR3 extends over 16 amino acids. CDR3 residues: CASSQGQGANTGELFF. CDR3 in DNA: TGCGCCAGCAGCCAAGGGCAGGGGGCAAACACCGGGGAGCTGTTTTTT.

The chain uses TRBV5-1 and TRBJ2-6, with D perhaps TRBD1 (5 bases). Between the trimmed V and J ends, which lost 5 bases and 2 bases, there was a span of 17 bases. This CDR3 region has 17 residues. Germline CDR1 reads SGHRS; CDR2 reads YFSETQ. CDR3 nucleotides: TGCGCCAGCAGGGGCCCCTACCAAGGGGCTGGGGCCAACGTCCTGACTTTC. Amino acids: CASRGPYQGAGANVLTF.

J is TRBJ2-1 and V is TRBV10-1; D perhaps matches TRBD1 (5 bases). V shed 2 bases and J shed 2 bases, with 10 bases lying between them. The CDR3 extends over 15 amino acids. Germline V CDR1 and CDR2: WNHNN, SYGVQD (reference sequence). The CDR3 nucleotides read TGCGCCAGCAGTGAGAAGGGGATGCCCTACAATGAGCAGTTCTTC. Protein sequence: CASSEKGMPYNEQFF.

The chain uses TRBV9 and TRBJ1-2, with no clear D. Trimming took 0 bases from V and 5 from J, leaving 8 bases between them. Germline V CDR1 and CDR2: SGDLS, YYNGEE. The CDR3 consists of 13 residues. The CDR3 here is CASSVVAGYGYTF. CDR3 coding DNA: TGTGCCAGCAGCGTAGTAGCTGGGTATGGCTACACCTTC.

V gene TRBV2 combines with J gene TRBJ2-1, with TRBD2 matching 7 bases. The V and J ends lost 0 bases and 0 bases, in that order; junction bases with no gene match: 5. This CDR3 has 17 amino acids. Germline V gene sequence: CDR1 SNHLY, CDR2 FYNNEI. CDR3 region: CASSEALWGGSYNEQFF. As DNA, the CDR3 is TGTGCCAGCAGTGAAGCGCTTTGGGGGGGCTCCTACAATGAGCAGTTCTTC.

V is TRBV27 and J is TRBJ2-1; a possible D gene is TRBD2 (6 bases). CDR3 length: 17 amino acids. Germline CDR1 reads MNHEY; CDR2 reads SMNVEV (reference sequence). Between the trimmed V and J ends, which lost 3 bases and 5 bases, there was a span of 20 bases. CDR3 sequence (DNA): TGTGCCAGCAGTTTGGGGCGGAGGGCCTTCCCCAACAATGAGCAGTTCTTC. Translation: CASSLGRRAFPNNEQFF.

The chain employs TRBV28 and TRBJ2-7; TRBD2 aligns across 7 bases. CDR3 size: 15 residues. The junction had 12 bases not matched to a gene; V was cut back by 8 bases and J by 2 bases. Germline V gene lookup returns CDR1 MDHEN and CDR2 SYDVKM. CDR3 nucleotides: TGTGCCAGCGCTTCCTTCGAGGGACTACCCTACGAGCAGTACTTC. Translating gives CASASFEGLPYEQYF.

The chain joins TRBV28 to TRBJ2-1, with TRBD2 as a possible D gene (5 bases). This CDR3 comprises 12 residues. CDR1 and CDR2 from the germline V gene are MDHEN and SYDVKM. V shed 5 bases and J shed 9 bases, with 11 bases lying between them. The CDR3 DNA sequence: TGTGCCAGCAGTCGGGGTCGGGGTGAGCAGTTCTTC. This codes for CASSRGRGEQFF.

This clone came up many times. The V and J genes are TRBV5-4 and TRBJ2-2, with D perhaps TRBD2 (5 bases). The length of the CDR3 is 14 residues. The V and J ends lost 10 bases and 4 bases respectively, with 17 bases between them. Germline V gives CDR1 SGHNT, CDR2 YYREEE (reference sequence). DNA of the CDR3: TGTGCCTTGATACGGGGTCCCGGCACCGGGGAGCTGTTTTTT. It is translated as CALIRGPGTGELFF.

The chain employs TRBV3-1 (or the pseudogene TRBV3-2) and TRBJ2-6; D might be TRBD1 (6 bases). Germline lookup yields CDR1 LGHDT and CDR2 YNNKEL (reference sequence). The CDR3 has 16 residues. V lost 4 bases, J lost 2 bases, and 12 bases lay in between. CDR3 amino acids: CASSPTNRAGANVLTF. Written as DNA, the CDR3 is TGTGCCAGCAGCCCGACCAACAGGGCTGGGGCCAACGTCCTGACTTTC.

The genes are TRBV25-1 and TRBJ2-7; TRBD1 might be the D (6 bases). The V and J ends lost 6 bases and 0 bases respectively, with 9 bases between them. Germline V lookup: CDR1 MGHDK, CDR2 SYGVNS. There are 13 residues in the CDR3. The CDR3 nucleotides are TGTGCCAGCAGAGGGGACATCTCCTACGAGCAGTACTTC. Translating gives CASRGDISYEQYF.

The V call is TRBV15, the J call TRBJ2-3; unclear D gene. V lost 0 bases and J 0 bases, leaving 4 bases between the germline ends. Germline V gene lookup returns CDR1 LNHNV and CDR2 YYDKDF (reference sequence). The CDR3 is made up of 14 amino acids. The CDR3 loop is CATSRDPSTDTQYF. The CDR3 DNA reads as TGTGCCACCAGCAGAGACCCAAGCACAGATACGCAGTATTTT. Complete variable domain (other parts from reference TRBV15 and TRBJ2-3): DAMVIQNPRYQVTQFGKPVTLSCSQTLNHNVMYWYQQKSSQAPKLLFHYYDKDFNNEADTPDNFQSRRPNTSFCFLDIRSPGLGDTAMYLCATSRDPSTDTQYFGPGTRLTVL.

The J gene is TRBJ1-1, the V gene TRBV20-1; D remains unclear. This CDR3 is 12 amino acids long. Trimming removed 3 bases at V and 1 base at J, with 6 bases between. Germline CDR1 is DFQATT and CDR2 is SNEGSKA (reference sequence). The CDR3 DNA follows: TGCAGTGCTAGTGATCAGAACACTGAAGCTTTCTTT. It translates to CSASDQNTEAFF.

The chain is built from TRBV28 and TRBJ2-3, with 7 nucleotides matching TRBD2. The CDR3 consists of 13 residues. V lost 7 bases and J lost 4; bases outside the gene matches: 5. Germline CDR1 MDHEN, CDR2 SYDVKM. The CDR3 DNA reads TGTGCCAGCACGGCGGGAGTTGCAGATACGCAGTATTTT. It specifies CASTAGVADTQYF. Full variable domain (outside the CDR3, taken from reference TRBV28 and TRBJ2-3): DVKVTQSSRYLVKRTGEKVFLECVQDMDHENMFWYRQDPGLGLRLIYFSYDVKMKEKGDIPEGYSVSREKKERFSLILESASTNQTSMYLCASTAGVADTQYFGPGTRLTVL.

The rearrangement joins TRBV6-1 to TRBJ2-1; D is ambiguous. The CDR3 has 11 amino acids. V was pared by 3 bases and J by 9 bases, with 6 bases between. Germline V gene lookup returns CDR1 MNHNS and CDR2 SASEGT. CDR3: CASSDGFEQFF. CDR3 nucleotides: TGTGCCAGCAGTGACGGGTTTGAGCAGTTCTTC.

The chain uses TRBV10-3 and TRBJ2-7, with 8 nucleotides matching TRBD1. This CDR3 is 15 amino acids long. Germline V gives CDR1 ENHRY, CDR2 SYGVKD. J lost 4 bases, V lost 10 bases, and 15 bases had no gene match. The CDR3 spells CATRAGPDREYEQYF. CDR3 DNA sequence: TGTGCCACACGTGCGGGCCCGGACAGGGAATACGAGCAGTACTTC.

The chain joins TRBV18 to TRBJ1-5, with unresolved D. V was clipped by 0 bases and J by 9 bases, with 6 bases between them. The CDR3 consists of 12 residues. The germline V gene encodes CDR1 KGHSH and CDR2 LQKENI. The DNA for the CDR3 is TGTGCCAGCTCACCACCATCAGGGCCCCAGCATTTT. Translated: CASSPPSGPQHF.

The gene calls are TRBV28 and TRBJ1-5; D gene uncertain. Germline V CDR1 and CDR2: MDHEN, SYDVKM. V was trimmed by 3 bases and J by 7 bases, leaving 13 bases between them. CDR3 length: 14 amino acids. The CDR3, as DNA: TGTGCCAGCAGTTTGTCTGCGAGGGAGCAGCCCCAGCATTTT. Protein sequence: CASSLSAREQPQHF.

This clone was seen only once. This rearrangement joins TRBV9 to TRBJ2-2; 13 bases agree with TRBD2. V shed 2 bases, J shed 7 bases, and the junction held 2 bases outside the gene matches. CDR1 SGDLS and CDR2 YYNGEE come from the germline V gene. The CDR3 loop spans 15 amino acids. DNA for the CDR3: TGTGCCAGCAGCGTTGGACTAGCGGGAGTCGGGGAGCTGTTTTTT. It specifies CASSVGLAGVGELFF. Filled out from reference TRBV9 and TRBJ2-2, the complete variable domain reads DSGVTQTPKHLITATGQRVTLRCSPRSGDLSVYWYQQSLDQGLQFLIQYYNGEERAKGNILERFSAQQFPDLHSELNLSSLELGDSALYFCASSVGLAGVGELFFGEGSRLTVL.

V gene TRBV5-8 combines with J gene TRBJ2-5; 13 bases match TRBD2. Germline trimming cut 2 bases from V and 1 base from J; bases unmatched to any gene: 5. In germline, CDR1 is SGHTS, CDR2 YDEGEE. There are 17 residues in the CDR3. The DNA of the CDR3 is TGTGCCAGCAGCTTAAAGACTAGCGGGGGGTTCCAAGAGACCCAGTACTTC. Translation gives CASSLKTSGGFQETQYF.

The V call is TRBV5-1, the J call TRBJ2-7; D call uncertain. Germline CDR1 and CDR2: SGHRS and YFSETQ. Trimming removed 0 bases at V and 5 bases at J, with 12 bases between. The CDR3 contains 14 residues. The CDR3 spells CASSLAPELNEQYF. CDR3 DNA: TGCGCCAGCAGCTTGGCTCCGGAGCTTAACGAGCAGTACTTC.

CDR3 loop: CASSLEGQGEKLFF. As DNA, the CDR3 is TGCGCCAGCAGCTTGGAGGGGCAAGGTGAAAAACTGTTTTTT. J is TRBJ1-4 and V is TRBV5-1; weak D call: TRBD1 (5 bases). The V and J ends lost 0 bases and 7 bases respectively, with 10 bases between them. Germline CDR1 SGHRS, CDR2 YFSETQ. The CDR3 is made up of 14 amino acids.

The V call is TRBV7-9, the J call TRBJ2-1; 11 bases align to TRBD2. Germline values: CDR1 SEHNR, CDR2 FQNEAQ (reference sequence). CDR3 size: 18 residues. The J segment lost 5 bases and the V segment lost 5 bases, leaving 14 bases of the junction unmatched. CDR3 DNA: TGTGCCAGCAGCCCCTCCTTCACTAGCGGGAGCGTACACAATGAGCAGTTCTTC. Residues: CASSPSFTSGSVHNEQFF.